The 27 T cell receptor beta chains reported below all come from one sample, sequenced in a study of T-cell reconstitution after alpha-beta-depleted transplantation in children. The study's findings and limits: Expanded graft clones numbering several hundred reportedly gave rise to alpha-beta T cells about two months after transplant.

No antigen has been assigned to these receptors. Researchers prepared the TCRbeta library using unique molecular identifiers, the study reports. TCRdb passed the PCR reads through MiXCR, listing each CDR3 protein once. The table includes approximately 30,000 distinct CDR3 sequences, about 7% detected once. This material consisted of peripheral blood, taken 60 days after TCRalphabeta/CD19-depleted stem cell transplant. The receptors derive from a child less than two years old who had a stem cell transplant for acute myeloid leukemia, so the T cells may come from the graft donor.

The table lists this clonotype with many counts. The V gene is TRBV12-3 or TRBV12-4, the J gene TRBJ2-7, with 9 bases fitting TRBD1. Trimming removed 2 bases from V and 6 bases from J; junction bases left unmatched: 8. The CDR3 spans 15 residues. In DNA form, the CDR3 reads TGTGCCAGCAGTTTAACCGGGACAGGGTATTGCGAGCAGTACTTC. It is translated as CASSLTGTGYCEQYF.

This clonotype was counted at least ten times. The CDR3 loop is CASSGILLRTGDLYEQYF. The CDR3 DNA reads TGCGCCAGCAGTGGGATTTTGTTGAGGACGGGAGACCTTTACGAGCAGTACTTC. The chain employs TRBV10-2 and TRBJ2-7; D possibly corresponds to TRBD2 (6 bases). Germline assignment: CDR1 WSHSY and CDR2 SAAADI. Trimming took off 4 bases at V and 4 bases at J, with 26 bases between the two ends. The CDR3 is 18 residues long.

The genes are TRBV6-2 or TRBV6-3 and TRBJ2-7, with D possibly matching TRBD2 (5 bases). Trimming took 2 bases from V and 3 from J, leaving 8 bases between them. Germline CDR1 reads MNHEY; CDR2 reads SVGEGT. The CDR3 runs 13 residues. CDR3 protein: CASSYGRDYEQYF. The CDR3 region has the DNA TGTGCCAGCAGTTACGGGAGAGACTACGAGCAGTACTTC.

This clonotype appeared many times. This rearrangement joins TRBV10-3 to TRBJ2-2; TRBD2 aligns across 9 bases. There are 14 residues in the CDR3. V was clipped by 7 bases and J by 3 bases; unmatched bases: 3. Germline values: CDR1 ENHRY, CDR2 SYGVKD. CDR3 sequence: CAIKRGADTGELFF. The CDR3 nucleotides are TGTGCCATCAAGCGGGGGGCGGACACCGGGGAGCTGTTTTTT.

The chain uses TRBV20-1 and TRBJ1-2; 7 bases align to TRBD1. CDR1 DFQATT and CDR2 SNEGSKA come from the germline V gene (reference sequence). The J segment lost 2 bases and the V segment lost 0 bases, leaving 6 bases of the junction unmatched. CDR3 length equals 15 residues. As DNA, the CDR3 is TGCAGTGCTAGAGATAAGAGGGGGCGCAACTATGGCTACACCTTC. Amino acids: CSARDKRGRNYGYTF.

The sample holds many counts of this clonotype. The rearrangement joins TRBV9 to TRBJ2-1, with D tentatively TRBD1 or TRBD2 (6 bases each). Trimming stripped 0 bases from V and 8 bases from J, with 12 bases between. Germline V gene lookup returns CDR1 SGDLS and CDR2 YYNGEE. The CDR3 consists of 14 residues. CDR3: CASSVDGGRDEQFF. CDR3 bases: TGTGCCAGCAGCGTAGACGGGGGCCGTGATGAGCAGTTCTTC.

The table lists this clonotype with a few counts. This rearrangement joins TRBV7-9 to TRBJ2-7, with 8 bases identical to TRBD2. The CDR3 is 13 amino acids. CDR1 and CDR2 (germline): SEHNR, FQNEAQ (reference sequence). V was clipped by 5 bases and J by 6 bases; unmatched bases: 6. The CDR3 here is CASSMSGSGEQYF. The CDR3 DNA is TGTGCCAGCAGCATGAGCGGGAGTGGCGAGCAGTACTTC.

This clonotype was counted at least ten times. The genes are TRBV4-3 and TRBJ1-2, with TRBD1 identical over 12 bases. CDR1 and CDR2 from the germline V gene are LGHNA and YSLEER. The CDR3 is made up of 15 amino acids. Trimming cost V 5 bases and J 8 bases; bases outside gene matches: 9. CDR3 amino acids: CASSYRDRGRRGYTF. For the CDR3, the DNA is TGCGCCAGCAGCTATAGGGACAGGGGGCGGAGGGGCTACACCTTC.

This clonotype was seen repeatedly, ten times or more. The chain uses TRBV6-5 and TRBJ2-7; possibly TRBD2 for D (5 bases). This CDR3 is 13 amino acids long. The germline CDR1 and CDR2 sequences are MNHEY and SVGAGI. Deletions cut 0 bases from V and 5 bases from J, with 8 bases between. CDR3 sequence: CASSYSWRNEQYF. The CDR3 nucleotides read TGTGCCAGCAGTTACTCCTGGAGGAACGAGCAGTACTTC.

This clonotype was detected many times. This sequence joins TRBV7-9 and TRBJ1-3; possible D gene TRBD1, 5 bases. Germline CDR1 SEHNR, CDR2 FQNEAQ (reference sequence). V was pared by 1 base and J by 3 bases, with 10 bases between. The CDR3 is 15 residues long. The DNA for the CDR3 is TGTGCCAGCAGCTTAGGGGGCCACGTTGGAAACACCATATATTTT. Amino acids: CASSLGGHVGNTIYF.

In this sample, this clonotype turned up many times. J is TRBJ1-3 and V is TRBV10-3; D may be TRBD1 (5 bases). Trimming cost V 3 bases and J 0 bases, with 9 bases left between them. This CDR3 comprises 15 residues. Looked up from germline, CDR1 is ENHRY and CDR2 is SYGVKD. CDR3 nucleotides: TGTGCCATCAGTGATAGGACAACCTCTGGAAACACCATATATTTT. It yields the protein CAISDRTTSGNTIYF.

V and J are TRBV30 and TRBJ1-5; D perhaps matches TRBD1 (5 bases). The CDR3 sequence is 12 residues long. V lost 5 bases, J lost 9 bases, and 14 bases lay in between. Germline CDR1 and CDR2: GTSNPN and SVGIG (reference sequence). The CDR3 protein is CAWAGTAGPQHF. Written as DNA, the CDR3 is TGTGCCTGGGCCGGGACCGCTGGGCCCCAGCATTTT.

This clonotype was seen a handful of times. The V and J genes are TRBV4-3 and TRBJ1-2, with 7 positions matching TRBD1. V was pared by 2 bases and J by 6 bases, with 6 bases of the junction left unmatched. The CDR3 is made up of 14 amino acids. Germline CDR1 LGHNA, CDR2 YSLEER. CDR3 in DNA: TGCGCCAGCAGCCAATCGACAGGGTTCGATGGCTACACCTTC. This gives the protein CASSQSTGFDGYTF.

This clonotype was observed at least ten times. The chain carries TRBV9 and TRBJ2-2; tentative D call: TRBD2 (5 bases). Trimming removed 4 bases at V and 2 bases at J, with 9 bases between. This CDR3 has 14 amino acids. Germline V gene data show CDR1 as SGDLS and CDR2 as YYNGEE. The DNA for the CDR3 is TGTGCCAGCAGCCCCAGCGGAAACACCGGGGAGCTGTTTTTT. The encoded protein is CASSPSGNTGELFF.

This clonotype was seen repeatedly, ten times or more. The chain carries TRBV6-1 and TRBJ2-2; D might be TRBD2 (6 bases). Germline CDR1 MNHNS, CDR2 SASEGT. The CDR3 sequence is 12 residues long. V was pared by 8 bases and J by 8 bases, with 12 bases between. CDR3 region: CASVGGKGELFF. CDR3 bases: TGTGCCAGCGTAGGAGGGAAGGGGGAGCTGTTTTTT.

This clonotype was observed at least ten times. This chain uses TRBV7-3 with TRBJ2-3; perhaps TRBD2 as D (6 bases). Germline loops: CDR1 SGHTA, CDR2 FQGTGA. The CDR3 spans 16 residues. Trimming took 5 bases from V and 2 from J, leaving 17 bases between them. CDR3 sequence (DNA): TGTGCCAGCAGCCTATCGAGTAGCGGACTCACAGATACGCAGTATTTT. As protein: CASSLSSSGLTDTQYF.

This clonotype was recorded many times. V usage is TRBV4-3 and J usage is TRBJ2-3; no clear D. The V and J ends lost 0 bases and 8 bases respectively, with 24 bases between them. The germline V gene encodes CDR1 LGHNA and CDR2 YSLEER. The CDR3 runs to 18 residues. The CDR3, as DNA: TGCGCCAGCAGCCAAGATTGGGTAGGCAGCAAATTTGGCAGTACGCAGTATTTT. Amino acid sequence: CASSQDWVGSKFGSTQYF.

Only a few counts were recorded for this clonotype. The genes are TRBV30 and TRBJ2-7; D gene ambiguous. The CDR3 covers 13 residues. V shed 4 bases and J shed 2 bases, with 12 bases lying between them. Germline loops: CDR1 GTSNPN, CDR2 SVGIG (reference sequence). CDR3 in amino acids: CAWKDPGPYEQYF. Written as DNA, the CDR3 is TGTGCCTGGAAGGACCCGGGCCCCTACGAGCAGTACTTC.

As to this clonotype: This may come from a read error, since a much larger clone is one base off. Since no conserved phenylalanine or tryptophan closes the CDR3, a read error is the likely cause. The DNA is omitted, as the CDR3 cannot be located on it reliably, and the CDR3 follows TCRdb's listing. The chain couples TRBV2 to TRBJ2-7. The CDR3 adds up to 8 amino acids, both ends counted. CDR1 and CDR2 (germline): SNHLY, FYNNEI. The CDR3 here is CASKSGYL.

This clonotype has ten or more counts. This chain uses TRBV5-1 with TRBJ2-2; D perhaps matches TRBD1 (6 bases). The CDR3 has 17 amino acids. The germline V gene has CDR1 SGHRS and CDR2 YFSETQ. V gave up 7 bases and J gave up 6 bases, with 25 bases separating them. The CDR3 region has the DNA TGCGCCAGCGCGCTCTGGACAGATCCCGAGTTGTCCGGGGAGCTGTTTTTT. It is translated as CASALWTDPELSGELFF.

The table lists this clonotype with many counts. The rearrangement links TRBV7-3 to TRBJ1-2; D possibly corresponds to TRBD1 (5 bases). Trimming left V 5 bases short and J 2 bases short, with 12 bases between. The CDR3 is 14 amino acids. The germline gives CDR1 SGHTA, CDR2 FQGTGA. In DNA, the CDR3 is TGTGCCAGCAGCCCAGGCCCAGGGAACTATGGCTACACCTTC. It yields the protein CASSPGPGNYGYTF. The complete variable domain, with remaining parts taken from reference TRBV7-3 and TRBJ1-2, reads GAGVSQTPSNKVTEKGKYVELRCDPISGHTALYWYRQSLGQGPEFLIYFQGTGAADDSGLPNDRFFAVRPEGSVSTLKIQRTERGDSAVYLCASSPGPGNYGYTFGSGTRLTVV.

This clonotype appeared many times. The chain combines TRBV24-1 with TRBJ1-1; no clear D gene. The CDR3 has 13 amino acids. Germline-derived CDR1 and CDR2 are KGHDR and SFDVKD. Trimming cost V 8 bases and J 1 base, with 10 bases left between them. The CDR3 DNA reads TGTGCCACCAAAGACGGTCGGAACACTGAAGCTTTCTTT. Protein sequence: CATKDGRNTEAFF.

This clonotype was detected ten times or more. The chain employs TRBV6-2 or TRBV6-3 and TRBJ2-2; D is possibly TRBD2 (6 bases). Germline V gives CDR1 MNHEY, CDR2 SVGEGT. Trimming removed 4 bases from V and 0 bases from J, with 12 bases in between. The CDR3 extends over 16 amino acids. The DNA for the CDR3 is TGTGCCAGCAGTTTGGGACTGGTCGCGAACACCGGGGAGCTGTTTTTT. This encodes CASSLGLVANTGELFF.

This clonotype was observed many times. This rearrangement joins TRBV7-2 to TRBJ2-7; D is possibly TRBD1 (5 bases). Trimming shortened V by 5 bases and J by 7 bases, and 12 bases separated the two germline ends. The CDR3 loop spans 12 amino acids. The germline CDR1 and CDR2 sequences are SGHTA and FQGNSA. CDR3 residues: CASSPRAREQYF. Here the CDR3 DNA reads TGTGCCAGCAGCCCCAGGGCTCGGGAGCAGTACTTC.

This clonotype was observed many times. The chain has TRBV4-2 and TRBJ1-2; D is uncertain. Germline assignment: CDR1 LGHNA and CDR2 YNFKEQ. Trimming stripped 0 bases from V and 2 bases from J, with 10 bases between. This CDR3 contains 15 residues. The CDR3 nucleotides read TGTGCCAGCAGCCAAGATTTGGACGGAAACTATGGCTACACCTTC. This codes for CASSQDLDGNYGYTF.

Ten or more counts support this clonotype. The V and J genes are TRBV12-3 or TRBV12-4 and TRBJ2-1, with 10 bases matching TRBD1. Trimming cost V 6 bases and J 5 bases; bases outside gene matches: 4. The CDR3 totals 14 residues. In DNA, the CDR3 is TGTGCCAGCAGACCCGGGACAGGGGACAATGAGCAGTTCTTC. Its protein product is CASRPGTGDNEQFF.

This clonotype was observed at least ten times. V gene TRBV11-2 combines with J gene TRBJ2-3; D not resolved. The V and J ends lost 5 bases and 1 base respectively, with 19 bases between them. The CDR3 extends over 17 amino acids. Germline V gene data show CDR1 as SGHAT and CDR2 as FQNNGV. CDR3 protein: CASSQLLRKRGTDTQYF. The CDR3 DNA sequence: TGTGCCAGCAGCCAGCTCTTAAGGAAACGCGGCACAGATACGCAGTATTTT.